Below are 27 T cell receptor beta chains sequenced from a single sample in a study of shared clonotypes between healthy human individuals. Some clones are missing from TCRdb's copy, which holds only in-frame ones; the method was immunoSEQ multiplex PCR. This table holds approximately 940,000 clones, roughly 72% found once. Sequenced input: memory CD4+ T cells sorted from blood. Indicated subset: CD45RA-negative fraction. These receptor sequences come from a man aged 18 to 29 in good health.

This clone was recorded only once. This chain uses TRBV5-8 with TRBJ1-5; D is undetermined. The length of the CDR3 is 15 residues. The ends were cut back, 0 bases at V and 5 bases at J, with 12 bases in the middle. Looked up from germline, CDR1 is SGHTS and CDR2 is YDEGEE. This CDR3 is CASSLAGRVDQPQHF. CDR3 nucleotides: TGTGCCAGCAGCTTGGCTGGGAGGGTAGATCAGCCCCAGCATTTT.

The chain has TRBV11-2 and TRBJ2-7; D gene unclear. The germline CDR1 and CDR2 sequences are SGHAT and FQNNGV. The CDR3 consists of 15 residues. V dropped 2 bases and J dropped 0 bases, with 11 bases sitting between them. The CDR3, as DNA: TGTGCCAGCAGCTTAAGAGGCAGGAGCTCCTACGAGCAGTACTTC. It codes for CASSLRGRSSYEQYF.

The chain is built from TRBV19 and TRBJ2-1; D not resolved. CDR3 size: 11 residues. Germline CDR1 LNHDA, CDR2 SQIVND (reference sequence). V lost 7 bases and J 3 bases, leaving 4 bases between the germline ends. The CDR3 sequence: CASIYYNEQFF. The CDR3 DNA follows: TGTGCCAGTATATACTACAATGAGCAGTTCTTC.

This chain connects TRBV15 to TRBJ1-1; D is ambiguous. The CDR3 covers 15 residues. V was trimmed by 0 bases and J by 2 bases, leaving 10 bases between them. Germline V gene sequence: CDR1 LNHNV, CDR2 YYDKDF (reference sequence). The CDR3 reads CATSRDRAVNTEAFF. As DNA, the CDR3 is TGTGCCACCAGCAGAGATAGGGCAGTTAACACTGAAGCTTTCTTT. Variable domain in full (rest from reference TRBV15 and TRBJ1-1): DAMVIQNPRYQVTQFGKPVTLSCSQTLNHNVMYWYQQKSSQAPKLLFHYYDKDFNNEADTPDNFQSRRPNTSFCFLDIRSPGLGDTAMYLCATSRDRAVNTEAFFGQGTRLTVV.

In its sample, this clone was seen once. This chain joins TRBV25-1 and TRBJ2-7; a possible D gene is TRBD2 (6 bases). The CDR3 is 12 residues long. The V end lost 1 base, the J end lost 5 bases, and 6 bases lay between the germline ends. CDR1 and CDR2 from the germline V gene are MGHDK and SYGVNS. CDR3 DNA sequence: TGTGCCAGCAGTGAATGGGGGGACGAGCAGTACTTC. Translating gives CASSEWGDEQYF.

V is TRBV28 and J is TRBJ1-5; a weak D match, TRBD1 (5 bases). The V gene's germline CDR1 is MDHEN and CDR2 SYDVKM. Trimming left V 6 bases short and J 4 bases short, with 22 bases between. The CDR3 covers 17 residues. CDR3 nucleotides: TGTGCCAGCAGACCTCGGCAGGGTATCGGGCAAAATCAGCCCCAGCATTTT. This encodes CASRPRQGIGQNQPQHF.

The chain employs TRBV4-1 and TRBJ1-1; D gene uncertain. The CDR3 has 13 amino acids. Trimming took 1 base from V and 3 from J, leaving 6 bases between them. The germline V gene has CDR1 MGHRA and CDR2 YSYEKL. Written as DNA, the CDR3 is TGCGCCAGCAGCCAAGCAACAGACACTGAAGCTTTCTTT. This encodes CASSQATDTEAFF.

This chain joins TRBV10-3 and TRBJ2-5; possible D gene TRBD1, 6 bases. The germline CDR1 and CDR2 sequences are ENHRY and SYGVKD. The CDR3 contains 15 residues. Deletions cut 5 bases from V and 2 bases from J, with 15 bases between. The CDR3 sequence is CAISPGDDQQETQYF. The DNA for the CDR3 is TGTGCCATCAGTCCAGGGGACGACCAACAAGAGACCCAGTACTTC.

The V and J genes are TRBV29-1 and TRBJ1-1; D gene ambiguous. Trimming left V 5 bases short and J 0 bases short, with 13 bases between. The germline V gene has CDR1 SQVTM and CDR2 ANQGSEA. This CDR3 region has 14 residues. CDR3 protein: CSVYYPGVNTEAFF. The CDR3 DNA follows: TGCAGCGTTTATTACCCGGGAGTGAACACTGAAGCTTTCTTT.

As concerns this clone: Different DNA sequences within this sample yield the same CDR3. V usage is TRBV18 and J usage is TRBJ1-3; D is possibly TRBD1 (5 bases). This CDR3 has 14 amino acids. The V end was cut by 3 bases, the J end by 4 bases, with 10 bases between. The V gene's germline CDR1 is KGHSH and CDR2 LQKENI. CDR3 loop: CASSPRDSGNTIYF. Here the CDR3 DNA reads TGTGCCAGCTCACCCCGAGACAGCGGAAACACCATATATTTT.

This clone was counted between two and nine times. The sample contains more than one DNA sequence encoding this CDR3. This sequence joins TRBV28 and TRBJ1-2; D is ambiguous. The germline CDR1 and CDR2 sequences are MDHEN and SYDVKM. The length of the CDR3 is 13 residues. Trimming shortened V by 3 bases and J by 2 bases, and 7 bases separated the two germline ends. CDR3 amino acids: CASSFGGNYGYTF. In DNA, the CDR3 is TGTGCCAGCAGTTTCGGAGGAAACTATGGCTACACCTTC.

Notes on this clone: Other DNA sequences within the sample encode an identical CDR3. V is TRBV6-1 and J is TRBJ2-7; 12 bases map to TRBD2. Germline assignment: CDR1 MNHNS and CDR2 SASEGT. V trimming: 6 bases; J trimming: 3 bases; junction bases outside the gene matches: 3. The CDR3 contains 14 residues. The CDR3 DNA reads as TGTGCCAGCAGGACTAGCGGGGGACTCTACGAGCAGTACTTC. Amino acid sequence: CASRTSGGLYEQYF.

The chain recombines TRBV27 with TRBJ2-2; 8 nucleotides line up with TRBD2. V lost 7 bases and J lost 5; bases outside the gene matches: 9. The CDR3 consists of 15 residues. Germline V lookup: CDR1 MNHEY, CDR2 SMNVEV (reference sequence). CDR3 coding DNA: TGTGCCAGCATCCAACAAGCGGGAGTGACCGGGGAGCTGTTTTTT. Its translation is CASIQQAGVTGELFF.

This sequence joins TRBV6-1 and TRBJ2-1, with a weak D call TRBD2 (6 bases). Trimming removed 8 bases at V and 8 bases at J, with 13 bases between. Germline V gene lookup returns CDR1 MNHNS and CDR2 SASEGT. The CDR3 is 12 residues long. CDR3 region: CASLGRQDEQFF. The CDR3 DNA follows: TGTGCCAGCCTGGGGAGGCAGGATGAGCAGTTCTTC.

Note on this clone: This sample includes further DNA sequences coding for the same CDR3. In DNA, the CDR3 is TGTGCCTGGAGCGGGCAGAACACTGAAGCTTTCTTT. Translated, it gives CAWSGQNTEAFF. The rearrangement links TRBV30 to TRBJ1-1; no clear D. CDR1 and CDR2 from the germline V gene are GTSNPN and SVGIG (reference sequence). The CDR3 loop spans 12 amino acids. With 3 bases removed from V and 1 base from J, the gap between germline ends came to 6 bases.

The rearrangement joins TRBV4-1 to TRBJ2-5; TRBD2 matches 7 bases. CDR1 and CDR2 (germline): MGHRA, YSYEKL. The CDR3 length is 16 residues. V lost 0 bases and J lost 5; bases outside the gene matches: 9. CDR3: CASSQDRLATRETQYF. The DNA for the CDR3 is TGCGCCAGCAGCCAAGACCGACTAGCCACACGGGAGACCCAGTACTTC.

The CDR3, as DNA: TGTGCCAGCAGTTATGCTCGGGACAGGGGAAGCTACGAGCAGTACTTC. Amino acid sequence: CASSYARDRGSYEQYF. The rearrangement links TRBV6-6 to TRBJ2-7, with 10 bases aligning to TRBD1. Germline-derived CDR1 and CDR2 are MNHNY and SVGAGI (reference sequence). V trimming: 3 bases; J trimming: 3 bases; junction bases outside the gene matches: 8. This CDR3 is 16 amino acids long.

This clone was recorded a few times. The V gene is TRBV29-1, the J gene TRBJ2-7; 9 bases map to TRBD2. There are 17 residues in the CDR3. Germline lookup yields CDR1 SQVTM and CDR2 ANQGSEA. The V gene end was trimmed by 1 base and the J gene end by 0 bases; junction bases not matched to a gene: 10. The CDR3 is CSVEAFLSGSGSYEQYF. The CDR3 nucleotides are TGCAGCGTTGAAGCGTTCCTTAGCGGGAGTGGCTCCTACGAGCAGTACTTC.

The V call is TRBV2, the J call TRBJ2-2; D is unclear. Germline V CDR1 and CDR2: SNHLY, FYNNEI. CDR3 length: 15 amino acids. V was clipped by 4 bases and J by 1 base, with 10 bases between them. The CDR3 bases are TGTGCCAGCAGTGCGGACCTCCTGAACACCGGGGAGCTGTTTTTT. Translation gives CASSADLLNTGELFF. The variable domain in full, with the rest retrieved from reference TRBV2 and TRBJ2-2, is EPEVTQTPSHQVTQMGQEVILRCVPISNHLYFYWYRQILGQKVEFLVSFYNNEISEKSEIFDDQFSVERPDGSNFTLKIRSTKLEDSAMYFCASSADLLNTGELFFGEGSRLTVL.

The chain links TRBV29-1 to TRBJ2-3; D may be TRBD2 (6 bases). The CDR3 contains 12 residues. Germline V lookup: CDR1 SQVTM, CDR2 ANQGSEA. V lost 6 bases and J lost 4, with 11 bases in between. The DNA of the CDR3 is TGCAGCGTGACTAGTGGAGCAGATACGCAGTATTTT. Translated, it gives CSVTSGADTQYF.

The rearrangement uses TRBV30 and TRBJ2-5; 10 bases line up with TRBD1. Looked up from germline, CDR1 is GTSNPN and CDR2 is SVGIG (reference sequence). The CDR3 has 15 amino acids. The V segment lost 2 bases and the J segment 4 bases; nucleotides outside the gene matches: 7. The CDR3 DNA follows: TGTGCCTGGAGTAGGGGACAGGGGAGGGGAGAGACCCAGTACTTC. Protein product: CAWSRGQGRGETQYF.

V usage is TRBV7-9 and J usage is TRBJ1-1; a possible D gene is TRBD1 (5 bases). This CDR3 is 13 amino acids long. V lost 7 bases, J lost 6 bases, and 15 bases lay in between. Germline V gene data show CDR1 as SEHNR and CDR2 as FQNEAQ (reference sequence). The CDR3 loop is CASTWGDKAEAFF. CDR3 DNA sequence: TGTGCCAGCACCTGGGGGGATAAGGCTGAAGCTTTCTTT.

The chain combines TRBV29-1 with TRBJ2-2; TRBD1 matches 9 bases. There are 14 residues in the CDR3. Germline CDR1 is SQVTM and CDR2 is ANQGSEA. The ends lost 6 bases at V and 3 bases at J; junction bases unmatched: 5. The CDR3 sequence is CSVADRGHTGELFF. CDR3 sequence (DNA): TGCAGCGTGGCGGACAGGGGCCACACCGGGGAGCTGTTTTTT.

V gene TRBV6-1 combines with J gene TRBJ2-2; D may be TRBD2 (6 bases). The V gene lost 6 bases and the J gene lost 3 bases, with 11 bases spanning the gap. Per the germline V gene, CDR1 is MNHNS and CDR2 is SASEGT. The CDR3 loop spans 14 amino acids. The CDR3 DNA is TGTGCCAGCAGGGGGAGGTCAGACACCGGGGAGCTGTTTTTT. Protein: CASRGRSDTGELFF.

The chain carries TRBV25-1 and TRBJ1-4; D remains ambiguous. The CDR3 has 15 residues. Germline CDR1 reads MGHDK; CDR2 reads SYGVNS. Trimming stripped 1 base from V and 0 bases from J, with 6 bases between. CDR3 DNA: TGTGCCAGCAGTGAATTGGGCACAACTAATGAAAAACTGTTTTTT. Translated: CASSELGTTNEKLFF.

V gene TRBV19 combines with J gene TRBJ2-5; TRBD2 agrees at 14 bases. The ends lost 3 bases at V and 7 bases at J; junction bases unmatched: 4. The CDR3 loop spans 15 amino acids. CDR1 is LNHDA, CDR2 SQIVND, per germline (reference sequence). CDR3 DNA: TGTGCCAGTAGTATGACTAGCGGGAGGGCCGGGACCCAGTACTTC. Its protein is CASSMTSGRAGTQYF.

CDR3 sequence reads: CASSPGAGTDTQYF. CDR3 sequence (DNA): TGTGCCAGCTCACCGGGAGCCGGGACAGATACGCAGTATTTT. The chain has TRBV18 and TRBJ2-3; tentative D call: TRBD2 (5 bases). V lost 3 bases, J lost 3 bases, and 10 bases lay in between. Germline V gene data show CDR1 as KGHSH and CDR2 as LQKENI. The CDR3 loop spans 14 amino acids.